This T cell receptor beta chain was identified during a study of identical twins. Study-level results: In monozygotic twins, models underestimated the sharing of out-of-frame TCR alpha. Among out-of-frame alpha sequences shared by twins, low generation probability occurred in excess.

This CDR3 has 15 amino acids. The germline gives CDR1 LGHDT, CDR2 YNNKEL (reference sequence). V was cut by 8 bases and J by 13 bases, with 26 bases left in between. A universal primer site was created by template switching, with the cDNA bearing unique molecular identifiers. A single record per CDR3 protein comes from TCRdb applying MiXCR to the 5' RACE reads. The repertoire consists of more than 350,000 distinct CDR3 sequences, with roughly 9% occurring once and the leading ten covering 8.5% to 10%. This clonotype showed up many times. What it recognizes is unknown. Sequencing input: naive T cells sorted from blood. The receptor's source is a woman between 50 and 59 years old in good health. The rearrangement links TRBV3-1 to TRBJ2-2, with a weak D call TRBD2 (6 bases). CDR3 sequence (DNA): TGTGCCAGCTCTTGGCTAGCGATAAAGGGGCGTCCGCTGTTTTTT. This translates into CASSWLAIKGRPLFF.